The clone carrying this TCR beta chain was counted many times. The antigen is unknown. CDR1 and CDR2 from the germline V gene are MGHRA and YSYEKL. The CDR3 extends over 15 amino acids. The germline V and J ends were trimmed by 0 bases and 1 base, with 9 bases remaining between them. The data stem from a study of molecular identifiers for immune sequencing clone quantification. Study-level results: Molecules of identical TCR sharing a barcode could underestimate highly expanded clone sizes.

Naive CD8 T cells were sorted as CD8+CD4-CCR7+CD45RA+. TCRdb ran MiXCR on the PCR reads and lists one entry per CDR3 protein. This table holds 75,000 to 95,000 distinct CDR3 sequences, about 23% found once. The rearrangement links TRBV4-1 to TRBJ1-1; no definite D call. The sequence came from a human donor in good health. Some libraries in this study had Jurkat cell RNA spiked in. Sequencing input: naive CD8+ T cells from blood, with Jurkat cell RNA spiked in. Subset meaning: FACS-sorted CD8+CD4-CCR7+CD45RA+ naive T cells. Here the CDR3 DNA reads TGCGCCAGCAGCCAAGATCACCAGGCGAACACTGAAGCTTTCTTT. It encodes CASSQDHQANTEAFF.